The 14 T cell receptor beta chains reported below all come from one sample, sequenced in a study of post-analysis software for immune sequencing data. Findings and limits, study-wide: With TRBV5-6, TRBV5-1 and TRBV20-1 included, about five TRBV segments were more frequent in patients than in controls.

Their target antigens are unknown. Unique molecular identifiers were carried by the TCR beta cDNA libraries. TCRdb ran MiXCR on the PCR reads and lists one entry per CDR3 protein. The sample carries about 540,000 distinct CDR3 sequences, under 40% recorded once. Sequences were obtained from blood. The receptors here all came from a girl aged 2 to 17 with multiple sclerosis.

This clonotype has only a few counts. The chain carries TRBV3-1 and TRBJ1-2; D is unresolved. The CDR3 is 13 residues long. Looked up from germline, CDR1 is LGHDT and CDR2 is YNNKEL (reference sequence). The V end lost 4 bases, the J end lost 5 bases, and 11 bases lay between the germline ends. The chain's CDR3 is CASSPSGEYGYTF. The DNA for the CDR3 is TGTGCCAGCAGCCCCAGCGGAGAATATGGCTACACCTTC.

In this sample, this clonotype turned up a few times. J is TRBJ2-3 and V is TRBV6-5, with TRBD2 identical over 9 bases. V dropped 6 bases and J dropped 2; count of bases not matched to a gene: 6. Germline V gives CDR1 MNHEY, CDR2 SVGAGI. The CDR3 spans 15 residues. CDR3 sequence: CASSQTSGNTDTQYF. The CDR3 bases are TGTGCCAGCAGCCAGACTAGCGGCAACACAGATACGCAGTATTTT.

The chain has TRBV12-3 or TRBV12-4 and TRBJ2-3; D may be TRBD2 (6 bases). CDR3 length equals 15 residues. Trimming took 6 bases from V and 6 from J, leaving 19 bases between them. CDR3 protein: CASSPGLLESDTQYF. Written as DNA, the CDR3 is TGTGCCAGCAGCCCGGGACTCCTGGAATCTGATACGCAGTATTTT.

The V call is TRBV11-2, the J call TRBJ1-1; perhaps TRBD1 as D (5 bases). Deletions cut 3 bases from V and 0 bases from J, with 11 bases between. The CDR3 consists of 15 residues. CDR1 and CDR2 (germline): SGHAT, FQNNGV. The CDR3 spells CASSFRAGVNTEAFF. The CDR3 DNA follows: TGTGCCAGCAGCTTCAGGGCCGGGGTGAACACTGAAGCTTTCTTT.

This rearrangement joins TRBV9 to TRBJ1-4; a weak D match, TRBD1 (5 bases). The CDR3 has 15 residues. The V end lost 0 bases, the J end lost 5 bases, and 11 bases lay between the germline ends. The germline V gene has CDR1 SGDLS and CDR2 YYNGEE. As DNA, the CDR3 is TGTGCCAGCAGCGTAGATGGCAGGGAGAATGAAAAACTGTTTTTT. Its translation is CASSVDGRENEKLFF.

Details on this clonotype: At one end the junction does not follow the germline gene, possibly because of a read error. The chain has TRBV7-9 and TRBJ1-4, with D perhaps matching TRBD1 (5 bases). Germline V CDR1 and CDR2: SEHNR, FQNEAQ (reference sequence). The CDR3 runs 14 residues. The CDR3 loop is CASSRTGTLERLFF. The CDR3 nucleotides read TGTGCCAGCAGCCGGACGGGGACTTTGGAAAGACTGTTTTTT.

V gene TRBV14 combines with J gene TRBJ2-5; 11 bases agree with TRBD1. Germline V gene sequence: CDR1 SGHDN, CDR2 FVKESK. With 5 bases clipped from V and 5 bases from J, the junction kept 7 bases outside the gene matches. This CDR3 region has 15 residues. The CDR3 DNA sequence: TGTGCCAGCAGCAGAAGGACAGGGGGCGACGAGACCCAGTACTTC. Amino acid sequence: CASSRRTGGDETQYF.

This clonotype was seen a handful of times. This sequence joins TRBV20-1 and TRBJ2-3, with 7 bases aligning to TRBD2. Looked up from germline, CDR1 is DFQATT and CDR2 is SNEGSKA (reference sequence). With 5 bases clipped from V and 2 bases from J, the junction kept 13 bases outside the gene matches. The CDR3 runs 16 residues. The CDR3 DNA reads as TGCAGTGCTGGCCGGGATGGGCGGGGGATCACAGATACGCAGTATTTT. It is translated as CSAGRDGRGITDTQYF.

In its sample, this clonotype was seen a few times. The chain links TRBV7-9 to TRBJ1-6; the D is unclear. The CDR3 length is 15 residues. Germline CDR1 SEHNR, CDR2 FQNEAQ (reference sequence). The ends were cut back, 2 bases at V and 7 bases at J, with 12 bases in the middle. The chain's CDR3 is CASSLFMTANSPLHF. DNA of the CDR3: TGTGCCAGCAGCTTATTCATGACGGCGAATTCACCCCTCCACTTT.

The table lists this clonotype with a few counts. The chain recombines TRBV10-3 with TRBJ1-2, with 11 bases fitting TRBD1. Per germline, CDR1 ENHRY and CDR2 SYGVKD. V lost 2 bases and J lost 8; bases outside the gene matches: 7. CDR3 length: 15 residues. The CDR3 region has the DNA TGTGCCATCAGTGAGCTCGGACAGGGGGCAGGAGGCTACACCTTC. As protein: CAISELGQGAGGYTF.

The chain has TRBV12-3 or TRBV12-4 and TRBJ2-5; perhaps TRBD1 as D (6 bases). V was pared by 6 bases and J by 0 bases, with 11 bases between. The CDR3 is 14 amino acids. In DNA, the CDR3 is TGTGCCAGCAGCACCACAGGGTACCAAGAGACCCAGTACTTC. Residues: CASSTTGYQETQYF.

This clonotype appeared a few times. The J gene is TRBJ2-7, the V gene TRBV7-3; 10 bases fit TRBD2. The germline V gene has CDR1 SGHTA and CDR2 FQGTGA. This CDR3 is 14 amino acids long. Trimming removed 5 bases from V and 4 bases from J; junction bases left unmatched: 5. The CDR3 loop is CASSGASGGYEQYF. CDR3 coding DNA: TGTGCCAGCAGCGGGGCTAGCGGGGGTTACGAGCAGTACTTC.

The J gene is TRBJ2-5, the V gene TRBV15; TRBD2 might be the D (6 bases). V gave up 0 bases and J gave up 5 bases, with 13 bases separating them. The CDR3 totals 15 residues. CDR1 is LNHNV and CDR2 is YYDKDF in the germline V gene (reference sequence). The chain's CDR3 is CATSRDYAGSETQYF. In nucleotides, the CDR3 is TGTGCCACCAGCAGAGATTACGCGGGGAGTGAGACCCAGTACTTC.

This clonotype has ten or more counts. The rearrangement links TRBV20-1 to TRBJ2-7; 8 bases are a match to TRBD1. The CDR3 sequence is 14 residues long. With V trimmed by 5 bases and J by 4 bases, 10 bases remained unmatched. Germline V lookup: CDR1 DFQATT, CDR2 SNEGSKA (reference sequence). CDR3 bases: TGCAGTGCTGGATTGACAGGGGCATATTACGAGCAGTACTTC. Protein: CSAGLTGAYYEQYF.